This T cell receptor (beta chain) is drawn from a study of blood T cell repertoires in COVID-19. Study as a whole: Acute and convalescent COVID-19 specimens originated in the United States, Italy and Spain.

Assay used: immunoSEQ multiplex PCR; TCRdb lists only in-frame clones, some missing. This table has some 300,000 clones, around 87% appearing once. The germline CDR1 and CDR2 sequences are SGHTA and FQGNSA. The CDR3 is 16 amino acids. The J segment lost 6 bases and the V segment lost 7 bases, leaving 11 bases of the junction unmatched. The chain combines TRBV7-2 with TRBJ2-3; 12 bases fit TRBD2. This TCR derives from an older man with acute or convalescent COVID-19. Sequencing was done on a sample of peripheral blood. CDR3 in amino acids: CASTRRLAGDLDTQYF. The DNA for the CDR3 is TGTGCCAGCACCCGGAGACTAGCGGGGGATTTGGATACGCAGTATTTT.